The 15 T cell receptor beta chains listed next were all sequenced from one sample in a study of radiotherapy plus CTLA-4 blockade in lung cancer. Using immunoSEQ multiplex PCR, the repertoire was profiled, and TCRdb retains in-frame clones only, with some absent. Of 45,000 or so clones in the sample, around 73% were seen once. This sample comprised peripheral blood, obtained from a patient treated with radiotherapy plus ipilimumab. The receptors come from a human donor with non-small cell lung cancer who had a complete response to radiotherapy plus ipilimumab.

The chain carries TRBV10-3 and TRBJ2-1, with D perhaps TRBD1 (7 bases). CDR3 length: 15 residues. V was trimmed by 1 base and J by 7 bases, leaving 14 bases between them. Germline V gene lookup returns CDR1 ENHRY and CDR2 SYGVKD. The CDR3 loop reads CAISELKTGRNEQFF. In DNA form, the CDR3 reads TGTGCCATCAGTGAGTTGAAGACAGGGAGGAATGAGCAGTTCTTC.

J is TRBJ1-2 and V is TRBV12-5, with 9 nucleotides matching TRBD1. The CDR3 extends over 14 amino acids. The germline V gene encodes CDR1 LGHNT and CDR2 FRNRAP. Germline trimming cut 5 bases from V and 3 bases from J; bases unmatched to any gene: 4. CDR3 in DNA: TGTGCTAGTGGTCGGGACAGGGAGTACTATGGCTACACCTTC. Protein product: CASGRDREYYGYTF. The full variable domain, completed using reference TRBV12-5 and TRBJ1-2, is DARVTQTPRHKVTEMGQEVTMRCQPILGHNTVFWYRQTMMQGLELLAYFRNRAPLDDSGMPKDRFSAEMPDATLATLKIQPSEPRDSAVYFCASGRDREYYGYTFGSGTRLTVV.

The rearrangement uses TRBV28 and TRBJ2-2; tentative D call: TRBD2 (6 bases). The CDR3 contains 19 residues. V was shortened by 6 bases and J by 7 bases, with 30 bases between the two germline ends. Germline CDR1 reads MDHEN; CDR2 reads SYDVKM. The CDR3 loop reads CASSVLWLVGTRGIGELFF. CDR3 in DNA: TGTGCCAGCAGCGTTTTGTGGTTGGTTGGAACTCGGGGGATCGGGGAGCTGTTTTTT.

The CDR3: CASSPLGDFYEQYF. As DNA, the CDR3 is TGTGCCAGCTCACCATTAGGGGACTTCTACGAGCAGTACTTC. V gene TRBV18 combines with J gene TRBJ2-7; tentatively, D is TRBD2 (6 bases). CDR1 is KGHSH and CDR2 is LQKENI in the germline V gene. The CDR3 is 14 amino acids. The V gene lost 2 bases and the J gene lost 3 bases, with 11 bases spanning the gap.

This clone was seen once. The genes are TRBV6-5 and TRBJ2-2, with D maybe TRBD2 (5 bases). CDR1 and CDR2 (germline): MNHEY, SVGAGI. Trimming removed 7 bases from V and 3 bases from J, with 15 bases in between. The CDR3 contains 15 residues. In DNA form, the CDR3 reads TGTGCCAGCAAACCCGGGTGGCGGGACACCGGGGAGCTGTTTTTT. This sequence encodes CASKPGWRDTGELFF.

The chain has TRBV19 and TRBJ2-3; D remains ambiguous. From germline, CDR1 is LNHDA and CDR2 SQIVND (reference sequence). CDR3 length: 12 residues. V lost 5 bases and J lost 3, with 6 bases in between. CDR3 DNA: TGTGCCAGTAGTCTAGTAACAGATACGCAGTATTTT. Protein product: CASSLVTDTQYF. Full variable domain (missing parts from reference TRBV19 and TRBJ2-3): DGGITQSPKYLFRKEGQNVTLSCEQNLNHDAMYWYRQDPGQGLRLIYYSQIVNDFQKGDIAEGYSVSREKKESFPLTVTSAQKNPTAFYLCASSLVTDTQYFGPGTRLTVL.

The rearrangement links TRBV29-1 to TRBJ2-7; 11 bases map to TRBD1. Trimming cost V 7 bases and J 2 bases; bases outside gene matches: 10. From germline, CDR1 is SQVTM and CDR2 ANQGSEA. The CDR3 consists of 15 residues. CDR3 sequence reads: CSARSGTGGTYEQYF. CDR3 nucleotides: TGCAGCGCCAGATCCGGGACAGGGGGTACCTACGAGCAGTACTTC.

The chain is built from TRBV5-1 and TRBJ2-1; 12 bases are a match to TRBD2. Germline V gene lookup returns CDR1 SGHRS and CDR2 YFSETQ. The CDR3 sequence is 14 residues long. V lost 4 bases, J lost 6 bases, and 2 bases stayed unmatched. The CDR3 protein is CASSPGLAGNEQFF. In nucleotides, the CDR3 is TGCGCCAGCAGCCCGGGACTAGCGGGCAATGAGCAGTTCTTC.

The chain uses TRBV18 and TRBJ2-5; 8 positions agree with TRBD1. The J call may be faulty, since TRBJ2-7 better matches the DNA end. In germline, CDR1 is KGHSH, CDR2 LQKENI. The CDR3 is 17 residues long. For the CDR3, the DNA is TGTGCCAGCTCACCACTCCCACCGAACAGGGGGAATTACGAGCAGTACTTC. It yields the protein CASSPLPPNRGNYEQYF.

CDR3 DNA: TGTGCCATCAGTGACGACAGGGTTCGACTCTACGAGCAGTACTTC. Translation: CAISDDRVRLYEQYF. V gene TRBV10-3 combines with J gene TRBJ2-7; 7 bases are shared with TRBD1. Germline V CDR1 and CDR2: ENHRY, SYGVKD. V lost 3 bases, J lost 3 bases, and 8 bases stayed unmatched. The CDR3 consists of 15 residues.

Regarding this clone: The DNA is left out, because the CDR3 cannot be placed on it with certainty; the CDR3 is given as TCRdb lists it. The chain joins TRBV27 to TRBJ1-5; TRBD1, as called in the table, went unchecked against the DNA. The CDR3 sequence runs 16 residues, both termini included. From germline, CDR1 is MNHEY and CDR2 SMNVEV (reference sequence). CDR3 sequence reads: CASSLGTGQGNQPQHF.

The CDR3 nucleotides are TGTGCCAGCAGAACAACGGGCGCAGCGGCTACGCAGTATTTT. As protein: CASRTTGAAATQYF. The chain employs TRBV27 and TRBJ2-3; perhaps TRBD2 as D (5 bases). The V gene lost 6 bases and the J gene lost 8 bases, with 18 bases spanning the gap. The CDR3 contains 14 residues. Germline CDR1 and CDR2: MNHEY and SMNVEV (reference sequence).

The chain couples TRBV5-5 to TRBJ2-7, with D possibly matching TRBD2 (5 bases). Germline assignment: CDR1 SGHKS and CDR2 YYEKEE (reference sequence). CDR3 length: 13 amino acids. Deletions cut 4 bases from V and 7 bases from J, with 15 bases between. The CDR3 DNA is TGTGCCAGCAGCCGGAGGACTGGAAGTGAGCAGTACTTC. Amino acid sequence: CASSRRTGSEQYF.

This CDR3 reads CASSTSSSGRAEDTQYF. The DNA for the CDR3 is TGTGCCAGCAGTACCTCCTCTAGCGGGAGGGCCGAAGATACGCAGTATTTT. The chain joins TRBV27 to TRBJ2-3; 12 bases are a match to TRBD2. With V trimmed by 5 bases and J by 5 bases, 11 bases remained unmatched. There are 17 residues in the CDR3. Germline CDR1 reads MNHEY; CDR2 reads SMNVEV (reference sequence).

The CDR3 bases are TGTGCCAGCAGTGACTCTGACGGACAGTCTTATAGCAATCAGCCCCAGCATTTT. It encodes CASSDSDGQSYSNQPQHF. The J gene is TRBJ1-5, the V gene TRBV6-4; tentative D call: TRBD1 (6 bases). Trimming left V 0 bases short and J 0 bases short, with 15 bases between. Germline values: CDR1 MRHNA, CDR2 SNTAGT. This CDR3 contains 18 residues.